This T cell receptor beta chain was retrieved from a study of blood T cell repertoires in COVID-19. As for the study in general: PBMCs, B-cell-depleted T cells, or T cells were the source of the cDNA or gDNA that made up the material.

CDR1 is MGHRA, CDR2 YSYEKL, per germline. Trimming cost V 0 bases and J 0 bases, with 6 bases left between them. The CDR3 is made up of 15 amino acids. Assay used: immunoSEQ multiplex PCR; TCRdb lists only in-frame clones, some missing. Of about 230,000 clones listed, over 75% are singletons. Cohorts were based on clinical histories the participants reported. The specimen sequenced was PBMCs or T cells enriched from blood (not recorded which). The clonotype comes from a man aged 18-30 years who had recovered from COVID-19. V usage is TRBV4-1 and J usage is TRBJ1-5; D not certain. As DNA, the CDR3 is TGCGCCAGCAGCCAAGAGACTTATAGCAATCAGCCCCAGCATTTT. It yields the protein CASSQETYSNQPQHF.